This T cell receptor beta chain was obtained from a study of cytomegalovirus exposure and HLA in healthy donors (dated by TCRdb to about 2017). Broadly, across the study: According to a later analysis, the roughly 130 validation repertoires were produced on the same platform as the 666 repertoires of the first cohort. To predict cytomegalovirus infection status, the study brought together high-throughput TCR immunosequencing, statistical association of individual TCRs with disease status, and machine learning. Along with the roughly 610-subject first cohort, a separate validation cohort of over a hundred different subjects was used. The study aimed to test whether cataloging public T cell receptors could reveal signatures of past pathogen exposure. The investigation overall reported the following: All 120 or so repertoires were used to score co-occurrence in the validation cohort in a later analysis, because that analysis had no HLA typing for the cohort. Across donors, most TCR sequences were observed very rarely, whereas some public TCRs were present in many individuals. A few of the identified cytomegalovirus-associated TCR beta chains were confirmed in vitro to be specific for cytomegalovirus antigens. In both the original and validation cohorts, the classifier was reported to diagnose cytomegalovirus status with high specificity and sensitivity. According to the authors, the approach could potentially be generalized to other disease states and immunological phenotypes. A later analysis found that TCRs clustered in the first cohort also tended to co-occur in the 120 validation repertoires, with approximately 95% of cluster scores above 0. A total of fewer than 200 TCR beta chains were listed by the study as associated with cytomegalovirus.

V is cut back by 2 bases and J by 3 bases, with 13 bases in the junction unmatched. Based on the germline V gene (reference sequence), the CDR1 and CDR2 sequences are MNHEY and SMNVEV. The CDR3, from cysteine to phenylalanine, totals 18 residues. Just CDR3 DNA is preserved here, 54 bases in frame from base 1. With regard to this clone: Its antigen has not been determined. Per-base quality was not reported, and no clone a single base away is much larger than it.

Libraries were built with the immunoSEQ multiplex PCR assay. The authors' pipeline ran thus. To diagnose cytomegalovirus status from the catalog of TCR beta chain sequences, a statistical classification framework was built. TCRdb mirrors the immuneACCESS table, restricted to in-frame sequences. Some clones are absent from its copies; in checked studies, under half trace to an unresolved V gene, and the reason for the others is unknown. That table supplies the V and J calls and clone size; D and trimming were determined from the DNA. This sample is represented by 100,000 to 150,000 clones; approximately 85% of them were singletons. 4.9% of the sample goes to the ten largest clones. The donors belonged to the validation cohort of about 120 subjects, which was separate from the approximately 660-subject first cohort.

This receptor was obtained from a man aged 18 to 30 in good health and CMV-seronegative. This receptor chain uses TRBV27 and TRBJ1-3, and 7 bases in between align with TRBD1. The sequencing sample was made of PBMCs. The DNA sequence is given as TGTGCCAGCAGTTTAAGGGGACCAACAGGGGTGGGTGGAAACACCATATATTTT. It translates to CASSLRGPTGVGGNTIYF.